This entry lists 27 T cell receptor beta chains sequenced from one sample in a study of cytomegalovirus exposure and HLA in healthy donors (dated by TCRdb to the late 2010s). The method was the immunoSEQ multiplex PCR assay. The multiplex PCR relied on a mix of 60 forward primers for TCR Vbeta segments and 13 reverse primers for TCR Jbeta segments. Entries here come from immuneACCESS through TCRdb and include only in-frame sequences with V and J called. Some clones fail to appear in such tables; in the studies checked, an unresolved V gene covers under half of the shortfall, and the cause of the remainder is unknown. The sample has tens of thousands of clones on record, over 60% of them singletons. Nearly 25% of the sample comes from the top ten. Material: PBMCs. Receptors originate from a man aged 45-60 years in good health and CMV-seropositive.

The chain combines TRBV7-2 with TRBJ2-5; D may be TRBD1 (5 bases). V gave up 4 bases and J gave up 5 bases, with 14 bases separating them. Per germline, CDR1 SGHTA and CDR2 FQGNSA. The CDR3 is 14 residues long. CDR3 sequence reads: CASSSLDKGETQYF. CDR3 bases: TGTGCCAGCAGCTCTCTCGACAAGGGGGAGACCCAGTACTTC.

The chain recombines TRBV6-6 with TRBJ2-1; 9 positions agree with TRBD2. Trimming removed 5 bases from V and 5 bases from J; junction bases left unmatched: 7. The CDR3 has 15 residues. Germline V lookup: CDR1 MNHNY, CDR2 SVGAGI (reference sequence). The CDR3 loop reads CASSARTSEDNEQFF. The CDR3, as DNA: TGTGCCAGCAGTGCCCGGACTAGCGAGGACAATGAGCAGTTCTTC.

This chain joins TRBV6-1 and TRBJ2-5; D possibly corresponds to TRBD1 (5 bases). The V gene lost 6 bases and the J gene lost 2 bases, with 13 bases spanning the gap. The CDR3 has 14 residues. CDR1 is MNHNS and CDR2 is SASEGT in the germline V gene. This CDR3 is CASSFDRGQETQYF. The CDR3 DNA reads TGTGCCAGCAGCTTCGACAGAGGACAAGAGACCCAGTACTTC.

This clone was seen only a few times. The chain combines TRBV4-1 with TRBJ2-3, with 7 bases fitting TRBD1. This CDR3 contains 16 residues. V trimming: 4 bases; J trimming: 0 bases; junction bases outside the gene matches: 7. Germline V lookup: CDR1 MGHRA, CDR2 YSYEKL. The CDR3 region has the DNA TGCGCCAGCAGCCTGGGACAGCAGCTGAGCACAGATACGCAGTATTTT. It specifies CASSLGQQLSTDTQYF.

The chain combines TRBV6-5 with TRBJ1-1; tentative D call: TRBD1 (6 bases). V dropped 6 bases and J dropped 5 bases, with 19 bases sitting between them. CDR3 length: 15 residues. Germline CDR1 reads MNHEY; CDR2 reads SVGAGI. This CDR3 reads CASRSPQGRGTEAFF. The CDR3 region has the DNA TGTGCCAGCAGGTCCCCACAGGGAAGAGGTACTGAAGCTTTCTTT.

The chain recombines TRBV23-1 with TRBJ2-7; D is undetermined. TRBV23-1 is designated an ORF whose function remains uncertain. The V and J ends lost 10 bases and 4 bases respectively, with 5 bases between them. This CDR3 spans 9 amino acids. The DNA of the CDR3 is TGCGCCACCCTATACGAGCAGTACTTC. This encodes CATLYEQYF.

The rearrangement links TRBV7-8 to TRBJ2-7, with TRBD2 matching over 14 bases. V shed 5 bases and J 4 bases; nucleotides not matched to a gene: 7. The germline V gene encodes CDR1 SGHVS and CDR2 FQNEAQ. The CDR3 is made up of 16 amino acids. CDR3 DNA: TGTGCCAGCAGCCCATTCCGACTAGCGGGAGGGTACGAGCAGTACTTC. It encodes CASSPFRLAGGYEQYF.

This clone has a handful of counts. The J gene is TRBJ1-5, the V gene TRBV12-5; no clear D. Looked up from germline, CDR1 is LGHNT and CDR2 is FRNRAP. V was pared by 2 bases and J by 4 bases, with 6 bases between. This CDR3 has 13 residues. CDR3: CASGLTVNQPQHF. CDR3 nucleotide sequence: TGTGCTAGTGGTTTGACGGTTAATCAGCCCCAGCATTTT.

This chain connects TRBV23-1 to TRBJ2-7; TRBD1 aligns across 11 bases. TRBV23-1 is flagged as an ORF with uncertain function. The CDR3 spans 19 residues. Trimming cost V 11 bases and J 0 bases; bases outside gene matches: 21. The CDR3 loop reads CASHPPGQGGQAGSYEQYF. CDR3 sequence (DNA): TGCGCCTCCCACCCTCCGGGACAGGGGGGCCAAGCGGGCTCCTACGAGCAGTACTTC.

V usage is TRBV11-2 and J usage is TRBJ1-2; D perhaps matches TRBD1 (5 bases). Germline CDR1 SGHAT, CDR2 FQNNGV. Trimming took off 0 bases at V and 1 base at J, with 12 bases between the two ends. CDR3 length equals 16 residues. In DNA, the CDR3 is TGTGCCAGCAGCTTAGATTTGGCAGGGTATAACTATGGCTACACCTTC. The encoded protein is CASSLDLAGYNYGYTF.

V gene TRBV28 combines with J gene TRBJ1-1; TRBD1 is a possible D gene (5 bases). Looked up from germline, CDR1 is MDHEN and CDR2 is SYDVKM. This CDR3 is 14 amino acids long. V lost 7 bases and J lost 7, with 19 bases in between. The CDR3 DNA reads as TGTGCCAGCAACCGAGACAGTTTCGCCGGTGAAGCTTTCTTT. Translating gives CASNRDSFAGEAFF. Supplemented by reference TRBV28 and TRBJ1-1, the full variable domain reads DVKVTQSSRYLVKRTGEKVFLECVQDMDHENMFWYRQDPGLGLRLIYFSYDVKMKEKGDIPEGYSVSREKKERFSLILESASTNQTSMYLCASNRDSFAGEAFFGQGTRLTVV.

This clone was detected many times. This chain links TRBV21-1 with TRBJ1-5; the D call in the table, TRBD1, was not verified against the DNA. TRBV21-1 counts as a pseudogene. The CDR3 length is 14 residues. CDR3 protein: CASSKVPGVQPQHF. For the CDR3, the DNA is TGTGCCAGCAGCAAAGTCCCAGGGGTCCAGCCCCAGCATTTT.

The chain links TRBV5-1 to TRBJ1-5, with TRBD1 as a possible D gene (5 bases). V was trimmed by 0 bases and J by 4 bases, leaving 8 bases between them. The CDR3 runs to 14 residues. Looked up from germline, CDR1 is SGHRS and CDR2 is YFSETQ. The CDR3 loop reads CASSLEPGNQPQHF. In DNA form, the CDR3 reads TGCGCCAGCAGCTTGGAACCAGGGAATCAGCCCCAGCATTTT.

This clone was observed a few times. The chain links TRBV27 to TRBJ2-5; no firm D call. The J call is doubtful: the DNA matches TRBJ2-7 better. The CDR3 has 18 residues. Per germline, CDR1 MNHEY and CDR2 SMNVEV (reference sequence). The CDR3 here is CASSLSIYTASYSYEQYF. DNA of the CDR3: TGTGCCAGCAGTTTATCAATTTACACAGCATCTTACTCCTACGAGCAGTACTTC.

A single count supports this clone. V and J are TRBV7-9 and TRBJ1-2; D perhaps matches TRBD1 (6 bases). The CDR3 has 14 residues. Per the germline V gene, CDR1 is SEHNR and CDR2 is FQNEAQ (reference sequence). V was clipped by 5 bases and J by 4 bases, with 14 bases between them. CDR3 nucleotide sequence: TGTGCCAGCAGCGAGCGGGGGGGCGTCTATGGCTACACCTTC. Protein sequence: CASSERGGVYGYTF.

The CDR3 DNA follows: TGCAGCGCAGGGGGCTGGGGCACTGAAGCTTTCTTT. It specifies CSAGGWGTEAFF. V is TRBV29-1 and J is TRBJ1-1; 8 bases agree with TRBD1. Germline CDR1 reads SQVTM; CDR2 reads ANQGSEA. The CDR3 loop spans 12 amino acids. V shed 7 bases, J shed 4 bases, and the junction held 5 bases outside the gene matches.

The chain couples TRBV29-1 to TRBJ2-1, with TRBD1 as a possible D gene (5 bases). The CDR3 is 12 residues long. The V end lost 6 bases, the J end lost 5 bases, and 11 bases lay between the germline ends. Germline V CDR1 and CDR2: SQVTM, ANQGSEA. The CDR3 DNA sequence: TGCAGCGTGGGGCGGCAGAACAATGAGCAGTTCTTC. This sequence encodes CSVGRQNNEQFF.

The genes are TRBV5-1 and TRBJ2-2; 7 positions agree with TRBD2. This CDR3 contains 16 residues. CDR1 is SGHRS, CDR2 YFSETQ, per germline. V trimming: 6 bases; J trimming: 1 base; junction bases outside the gene matches: 9. CDR3 coding DNA: TGCGCCAGCACCCAAGTGAGCGGGGAGAACACCGGGGAGCTGTTTTTT. Encoded protein: CASTQVSGENTGELFF. The variable domain in full, completed from reference TRBV5-1 and TRBJ2-2, reads KAGVTQTPRYLIKTRGQQVTLSCSPISGHRSVSWYQQTPGQGLQFLFEYFSETQRNKGNFPGRFSGRQFSNSRSEMNVSTLELGDSALYLCASTQVSGENTGELFFGEGSRLTVL.

J is TRBJ2-1 and V is TRBV6-5, with unresolved D. This CDR3 comprises 13 residues. Germline CDR1 MNHEY, CDR2 SVGAGI. Trimming shortened V by 5 bases and J by 0 bases, and 5 bases separated the two germline ends. Here the CDR3 reads CASSGLSYNEQFF. CDR3 nucleotide sequence: TGTGCCAGCAGTGGCCTCTCCTACAATGAGCAGTTCTTC.

This clone was found a few times. This rearrangement joins TRBV18 to TRBJ1-5, with D unresolved. Germline CDR1 reads KGHSH; CDR2 reads LQKENI. The CDR3 sequence is 15 residues long. The V end was cut by 0 bases, the J end by 4 bases, with 10 bases between. In DNA, the CDR3 is TGTGCCAGCTCACCACCGGGTAGCGGGAATCAGCCCCAGCATTTT. The encoded protein is CASSPPGSGNQPQHF.

This clone was counted a few times. The rearrangement links TRBV6-1 to TRBJ2-1; 10 bases line up with TRBD2. With V trimmed by 4 bases and J by 4 bases, 7 bases remained unmatched. In germline, CDR1 is MNHNS, CDR2 SASEGT. The CDR3 is 16 amino acids. CDR3 loop: CASSVVAGGLYNEQFF. The CDR3 DNA is TGTGCCAGCAGTGTGGTAGCGGGAGGATTATACAATGAGCAGTTCTTC.

J is TRBJ2-4 and V is TRBV28; D ambiguous. Germline CDR1 is MDHEN and CDR2 is SYDVKM. The CDR3 runs 15 residues. Trimming shortened V by 7 bases and J by 5 bases, and 18 bases separated the two germline ends. The CDR3 nucleotides read TGTGCCAGCACCCCCCGCGGCGCAACGCAAAACATTCAGTACTTC. Residues: CASTPRGATQNIQYF.

The chain links TRBV27 to TRBJ1-2; 7 bases line up with TRBD1. Germline V gene lookup returns CDR1 MNHEY and CDR2 SMNVEV (reference sequence). Germline trimming cut 5 bases from V and 4 bases from J; bases unmatched to any gene: 4. The CDR3 has 13 residues. The CDR3 sequence is CASSPQGSYGYTF. As DNA, the CDR3 is TGTGCCAGCAGTCCACAGGGGAGCTATGGCTACACCTTC.

The gene calls are TRBV29-1 and TRBJ1-1, with 8 bases identical to TRBD1. CDR1 is SQVTM and CDR2 is ANQGSEA in the germline V gene. V dropped 6 bases and J dropped 2; count of bases not matched to a gene: 14. The CDR3 totals 16 residues. The CDR3 protein is CSVLRTGMLTNTEAFF. CDR3 bases: TGCAGCGTCCTCCGGACAGGGATGTTGACTAACACTGAAGCTTTCTTT.

The chain recombines TRBV30 with TRBJ2-2, with 8 nucleotides matching TRBD1. The CDR3 contains 13 residues. Germline CDR1 is GTSNPN and CDR2 is SVGIG (reference sequence). The V and J ends lost 2 bases and 12 bases, in that order; junction bases with no gene match: 8. The CDR3 sequence is CAWSPQGAPKLFF. The CDR3 DNA follows: TGTGCCTGGAGTCCTCAGGGGGCCCCTAAGCTGTTTTTT.

This chain joins TRBV7-3 and TRBJ2-3; D uncertain. The germline V gene encodes CDR1 SGHTA and CDR2 FQGTGA. The CDR3 has 13 amino acids. Trimming removed 2 bases from V and 3 bases from J, with 6 bases in between. The DNA of the CDR3 is TGTGCCAGCAGCTTACACCAGACAGATACGCAGTATTTT. Translated: CASSLHQTDTQYF.

The rearrangement joins TRBV9 to TRBJ1-4, with TRBD1 matching over 7 bases. The germline V gene has CDR1 SGDLS and CDR2 YYNGEE. J was trimmed by 8 bases and V by 0 bases; bases with no gene match: 7. This CDR3 is 15 amino acids long. The CDR3 is CASSVAPGGDEKLFF. CDR3 nucleotides: TGTGCCAGCAGCGTAGCCCCAGGGGGTGACGAAAAACTGTTTTTT.